Listed below are T cell receptor beta chains from one sample, sequenced in a study of molecular identifiers for immune sequencing clone quantification. MiXCR was run by TCRdb on the PCR reads, yielding one entry per CDR3 protein. This table holds about 640,000 distinct CDR3 sequences, just under 20% found once. The sequencing sample was made of naive CD8+ T cells from blood, with Jurkat cell RNA spiked in. These receptors were taken from a human donor in good health. Some libraries in this study had Jurkat cell RNA spiked in. Both conserved end residues are part of each CDR3. The D gene is left open where the match is weak. Part of the rows lack a size; the others show once, few, many or a class for expanded clones.

CAISESSGDDDTQYF	TGTGCCATCAGTGAGTCGTCAGGGGACGATGATACGCAGTATTTT	TRBJ2-3	TRBV10-3	.	many
CANAGTRYEQYF	TGCGCCAACGCAGGGACCCGCTACGAGCAGTACTTC	TRBJ2-7	TRBV10-1	.	many
CTSSSPVSETQYF	TGTACCAGCAGTTCCCCAGTCTCGGAGACCCAGTACTTC	TRBJ2-5	TRBV12-3/TRBV12-4	.	few
CATGCVPASYNEQFF	TGTGCCACGGGCTGCGTTCCGGCCTCCTACAATGAGCAGTTCTTC	TRBJ2-1	TRBV6-4	.	.
CASSRLHRQAQYF	TGTGCCAGTAGTAGACTCCACCGGCAGGCGCAGTACTTC	TRBJ2-7	TRBV19	.	few
CASSYEGGTQYF	TGTGCCAGCAGTTACGAGGGAGGTACGCAGTATTTT	TRBJ2-3	TRBV6-5	.	many
CAGSEAGAEGYTF	TGTGCCGGCAGTGAAGCCGGGGCGGAGGGCTACACCTTC	TRBJ1-2	TRBV6-8	.	.
CASSDIVRINQPQHF	TGTGCCAGCAGTGATATCGTCCGGATCAATCAGCCCCAGCATTTT	TRBJ1-5	TRBV2	.	.
CASSYSRAGEVKPRTDTQYF	TGTGCCAGCAGTTATTCGCGAGCGGGAGAGGTGAAGCCCCGCACAGATACGCAGTATTTT	TRBJ2-3	TRBV27	TRBD2	many
CASRSRETNEQYF	TGTGCCAGCAGAAGTCGGGAGACCAACGAGCAGTACTTC	TRBJ2-7	TRBV27	.	.
CASSEEVYNTEAFF	TGTGCCAGCAGTGAAGAGGTCTACAACACTGAAGCTTTCTTT	TRBJ1-1	TRBV6-1	.	many
CASRGQRYNEQFF	TGTGCCAGCAGGGGACAGAGGTACAATGAGCAGTTCTTC	TRBJ2-1	TRBV12-3/TRBV12-4	TRBD1	many
CASSLSGQETDTQYF	TGTGCCAGCAGCTTATCGGGACAGGAGACAGATACGCAGTATTTT	TRBJ2-3	TRBV7-9	TRBD1	many
CASSPPFGQGEETQYF	TGTGCCAGCTCACCACCTTTTGGACAGGGCGAAGAGACCCAGTACTTC	TRBJ2-5	TRBV18	TRBD1	many
CASSLEARVSDEQYF	TGTGCCAGCAGCTTGGAGGCAAGGGTTTCCGACGAGCAGTACTTC	TRBJ2-7	TRBV5-3	.	.
CASSQDLYQPQHF	TGCGCCAGCAGCCAAGATCTTTACCAGCCCCAGCATTTT	TRBJ1-5	TRBV4-1	.	many
CASSQADRGRMGTEAFF	TGCGCCAGCAGCCAAGCCGACAGGGGGCGCATGGGCACTGAAGCTTTCTTT	TRBJ1-1	TRBV4-1	TRBD1	many
CASSLLADPGGYGYTF	TGTGCCAGCAGCTTATTGGCGGATCCAGGGGGCTATGGCTACACCTTC	TRBJ1-2	TRBV7-9	TRBD1	.
CSVGGVGGYNEQFF	TGCAGCGTTGGGGGCGTAGGCGGATACAATGAGCAGTTCTTC	TRBJ2-1	TRBV29-1	.	many
CASSQEGFRGSSSYEQYF	TGCGCCAGCAGCCAAGAAGGATTTCGGGGGAGTTCTTCCTACGAGCAGTACTTC	TRBJ2-7	TRBV4-1	.	many
CASKISGGDFHTGELFF	TGTGCCAGCAAAATTAGCGGGGGAGATTTCCACACCGGGGAGCTGTTTTTT	TRBJ2-2	TRBV11-2	TRBD2	many
CASSQDIAVQETQYF	TGCGCCAGCAGCCAAGACATAGCGGTACAAGAGACCCAGTACTTC	TRBJ2-5	TRBV4-3	.	many
CASSPRDRSSDNTGELFF	TGTGCCAGCAGCCCCCGGGACAGGTCTTCCGATAACACCGGGGAGCTGTTTTTT	TRBJ2-2	TRBV28	TRBD1	many
CASSPTRGGDTQYF	TGTGCCAGCAGCCCCACAAGGGGCGGAGATACGCAGTATTTT	TRBJ2-3	TRBV7-6	.	many
CASSFSLGETQYF	TGTGCCAGCAGTTTTTCACTGGGGGAGACCCAGTACTTC	TRBJ2-5	TRBV27	.	few
CASSVSRQPLNTEAFF	TGTGCCAGCAGTGTTTCTAGACAACCATTGAACACTGAAGCTTTCTTT	TRBJ1-1	TRBV2	.	many
CASSSQGLNTEAFF	TGTGCCAGCAGTTCACAGGGGTTGAACACTGAAGCTTTCTTT	TRBJ1-1	TRBV12-3/TRBV12-4	TRBD1	many
CASSLKGGVGELFF	TGTGCCAGCAGCTTAAAGGGCGGGGTCGGGGAGCTGTTTTTT	TRBJ2-2	TRBV13	.	.
CSAEARVGELFF	TGCAGCGCAGAGGCCCGGGTCGGGGAGCTGTTTTTT	TRBJ2-2	TRBV29-1	.	few
CASSQSRGNTDTQYF	TGCGCCAGCAGCCAATCCAGAGGAAACACAGATACGCAGTATTTT	TRBJ2-3	TRBV4-1	.	few
CASRQGEGTEAFF	TGCGCCAGCAGGCAGGGGGAGGGCACTGAAGCTTTCTTT	TRBJ1-1	TRBV5-1	TRBD1	few
CSRIRVGEQYF	TGCAGTCGGATCAGGGTTGGCGAGCAGTACTTC	TRBJ2-7	TRBV20-1	.	few
CASSERTLLYEQFF	TGTGCCAGCAGTGAGAGGACACTCCTCTATGAGCAGTTCTTC	TRBJ2-1	TRBV6-1	.	many
CASSPSVGYEQYF	TGTGCCAGCAGCCCCTCAGTGGGTTACGAGCAGTACTTC	TRBJ2-7	TRBV7-6	.	many
CASSNRFWETQYF	TGTGCCAGCAGCAACAGGTTTTGGGAGACCCAGTACTTC	TRBJ2-5	TRBV27	.	.
CASSYSRGVAKNIQYF	TGTGCCAGCAGTTACTCCCGTGGGGTAGCCAAAAACATTCAGTACTTC	TRBJ2-4	TRBV6-5	.	many
CATALGGWTEAFF	TGTGCCACCGCCCTTGGAGGTTGGACTGAAGCTTTCTTT	TRBJ1-1	TRBV6-2/TRBV6-3	.	many
CSVTDRGPYNEQFF	TGCAGCGTCACAGACAGGGGACCCTACAATGAGCAGTTCTTC	TRBJ2-1	TRBV29-1	TRBD1	many
CASSFGWAEETYEQYF	TGTGCCAGCAGTTTTGGATGGGCAGAAGAAACCTACGAGCAGTACTTC	TRBJ2-7	TRBV28	.	many
CSATPRGALNTEAFF	TGCAGTGCTACCCCAAGGGGCGCCCTGAACACTGAAGCTTTCTTT	TRBJ1-1	TRBV20-1	.	many
CASSTRDTGYEQYF	TGTGCCAGCAGCACCCGGGACACCGGCTACGAGCAGTACTTC	TRBJ2-7	TRBV7-9	.	.
CASSPGGQYTEAFF	TGTGCCAGTAGCCCCGGGGGGCAGTACACTGAAGCTTTCTTT	TRBJ1-1	TRBV19	.	few
CASSVSRTQTYEQYF	TGTGCCAGCAGTGTTTCGCGGACACAAACCTACGAGCAGTACTTC	TRBJ2-7	TRBV28	.	many
CASSRGGFGAGQETQYF	TGTGCCAGCAGTAGGGGCGGATTTGGGGCTGGCCAAGAGACCCAGTACTTC	TRBJ2-5	TRBV27	.	.
CASSEGPGSPGNEQFF	TGTGCCAGCAGTGAGGGGCCGGGGTCACCTGGGAATGAGCAGTTCTTC	TRBJ2-1	TRBV2	.	many
CASSMRGSHYEQYF	TGTGCCAGTAGTATGAGGGGCAGCCACTACGAGCAGTACTTC	TRBJ2-7	TRBV19	.	few
CASTGSTGELFF	TGTGCCAGCACTGGGAGCACCGGGGAGCTGTTTTTT	TRBJ2-2	TRBV12-3/TRBV12-4	.	few